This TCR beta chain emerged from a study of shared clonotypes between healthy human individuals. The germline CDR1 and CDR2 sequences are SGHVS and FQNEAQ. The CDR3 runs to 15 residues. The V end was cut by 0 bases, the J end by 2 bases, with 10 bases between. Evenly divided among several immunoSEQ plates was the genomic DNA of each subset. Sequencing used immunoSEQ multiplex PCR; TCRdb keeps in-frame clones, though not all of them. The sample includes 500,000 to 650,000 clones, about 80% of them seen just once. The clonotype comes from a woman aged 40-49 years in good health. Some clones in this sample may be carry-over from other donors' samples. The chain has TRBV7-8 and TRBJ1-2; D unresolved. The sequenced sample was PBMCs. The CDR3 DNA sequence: TGTGCCAGCAGCTTAGCGGCGGGCAAGAACTATGGCTACACCTTC. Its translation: CASSLAAGKNYGYTF.